Reported below is one T cell receptor (beta chain). The sample is drawn from a study of blood T cell repertoires in COVID-19. About the study: PBMCs, B-cell-depleted T cells, or T cells were the source of the cDNA or gDNA that made up the material.

Some clones are missing from TCRdb's copy, which holds only in-frame ones; the method was immunoSEQ multiplex PCR. The repertoire includes roughly 240,000 clones, around 82% of them detected once, and around 5% sits in the top ten. Trimming took 3 bases from V and 3 from J, leaving 9 bases between them. The CDR3 sequence is 13 residues long. The chain combines TRBV12-3 or TRBV12-4 with TRBJ2-7, with D possibly being TRBD2 (5 bases). This receptor was obtained from a woman between 70 and 85 years old with acute or convalescent COVID-19. Source material: peripheral blood. For the CDR3, the DNA is TGTGCCAGCAGTTTGTCTGGGAGCTACGAGCAGTACTTC. Translated, it gives CASSLSGSYEQYF.